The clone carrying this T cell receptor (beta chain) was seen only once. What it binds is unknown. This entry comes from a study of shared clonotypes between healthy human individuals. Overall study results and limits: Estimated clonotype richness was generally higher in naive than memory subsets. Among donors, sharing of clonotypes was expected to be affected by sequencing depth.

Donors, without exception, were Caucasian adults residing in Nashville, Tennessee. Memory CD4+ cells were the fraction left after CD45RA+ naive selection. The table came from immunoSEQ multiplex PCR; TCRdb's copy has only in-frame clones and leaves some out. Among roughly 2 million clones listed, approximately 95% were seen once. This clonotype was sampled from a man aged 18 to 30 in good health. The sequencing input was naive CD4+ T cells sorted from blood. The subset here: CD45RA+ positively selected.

CDR3 in DNA: TGTGCCATCAGTGAGGGCTTATTTCCGTTCTTC. Amino acid sequence: CAISEGLFPFF. The chain is built from TRBV10-3 and TRBJ2-1; no definite D call. Germline V lookup: CDR1 ENHRY, CDR2 SYGVKD. This CDR3 is built from 11 residues. V lost 2 bases and J 15 bases, leaving 11 bases between the germline ends.